The clone carrying this T cell receptor beta chain was picked up a small number of times. The data were obtained in a study of CD8 T cells in Susac syndrome. From blood CD8+ and CD4+ T cells, the TCR beta chain was sequenced. The CDR3 is 13 residues long. Germline assignment: CDR1 LNHDA and CDR2 SQIVND (reference sequence). V was shortened by 3 bases and J by 7 bases, with 10 bases between the two germline ends. RNA, at about 0.5 to 1 ug, was reverse transcribed with random hexamers. immunoSEQ multiplex PCR amplified TCR beta CDR3 across 54 Vbeta, 13 Jbeta. TCRdb analysed the immunoSEQ multiplex PCR reads with MiXCR anew, one entry per CDR3 protein. The table has 130,000 or so distinct CDR3 sequences, about 93% seen once.

This TCR came from a human donor with multiple sclerosis. Source material: CD8+ T cells from PBMCs. The chain employs TRBV19 and TRBJ2-1; the D gene is possibly TRBD2 (6 bases). The CDR3 DNA reads as TGTGCCAGTAGTATCACGGGAGAGAATGAGCAGTTCTTC. Translating it yields CASSITGENEQFF.